This TCR beta chain was sequenced during a study of shared clonotypes between healthy human individuals. Background on the study: CD4 naive and CD4 memory each took three plates per donor, while CD8 naive took two and CD8 memory one.

Study-level results: Of the naive CD4 clonotypes, about 5% were shared across several donors. Estimated clonotype richness was generally higher in naive than memory subsets.

On this clone itself: Its antigen is undetermined. A read error may be the cause here, since a much bigger clone is one base away.

Clones were read by immunoSEQ multiplex PCR, and TCRdb kept only the in-frame ones, dropping some. The sample includes 950,000 to 1,100,000 clones, around three quarters of them seen just once. Looked up from germline, CDR1 is SEHNR and CDR2 is FQNEAQ (reference sequence). CDR3 length: 15 amino acids. The chain links TRBV7-9 to TRBJ1-1; D not resolved. The specimen sequenced was memory CD4+ T cells from PBMCs. Documented subset: CD45RA-negative fraction. This clonotype was obtained from a man in his late teens or twenties in good health. Some clones in this sample may be carry-over from other donors' samples. CDR3 DNA sequence: TGTGCCAGCAGCTTAGGTGTACGGATGAACACTGGAGCTTTCTTT. The encoded protein is CASSLGVRMNTGAFF.